This TCR beta chain derives from a study of human T cells and chemical hapten exposure. Specified time point: patch test 1, 2 weeks after DPC sensitization. Treatment of the sample: therapeutic diphenylcyclopropenone sensitization with weekly scalp DPC. The CDR3 totals 11 residues. V gave up 4 bases and J gave up 9 bases, with 8 bases separating them. Germline CDR1 reads SGHDT; CDR2 reads YYEEEE. TCRdb re-derived calls from the RACE reads in MiXCR, one entry per CDR3 protein. This table has some 400,000 distinct CDR3 sequences, approximately 4.4% appearing once. Material: whole blood, obtained in connection with sensitization to the hapten diphenylcyclopropenone (DPC). The source is a woman between 50 and 59 years old with alopecia areata. Some clones in this sample may be carry-over from other donors' samples. The chain combines TRBV5-6 with TRBJ2-1; the D is unclear. CDR3 residues: CASSLNVEQFF. The CDR3 coding sequence is TGTGCCAGCAGCCTCAACGTTGAGCAGTTCTTC.